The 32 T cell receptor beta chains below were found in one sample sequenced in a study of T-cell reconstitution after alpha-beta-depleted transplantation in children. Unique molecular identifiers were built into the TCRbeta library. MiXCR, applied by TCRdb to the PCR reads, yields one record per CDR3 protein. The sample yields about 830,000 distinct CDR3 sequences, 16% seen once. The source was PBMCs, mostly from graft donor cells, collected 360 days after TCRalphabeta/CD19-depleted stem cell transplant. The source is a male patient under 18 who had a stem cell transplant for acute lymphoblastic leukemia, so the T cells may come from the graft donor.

DNA of the CDR3: TGTGCCAGCAGCCACTTGAAGGACTACGAGCAGTACTTC. This encodes CASSHLKDYEQYF. The rearrangement links TRBV3-1 to TRBJ2-7, with D unresolved. V lost 3 bases and J 3 bases, leaving 9 bases between the germline ends. Germline CDR1 and CDR2: LGHDT and YNNKEL (reference sequence). There are 13 residues in the CDR3.

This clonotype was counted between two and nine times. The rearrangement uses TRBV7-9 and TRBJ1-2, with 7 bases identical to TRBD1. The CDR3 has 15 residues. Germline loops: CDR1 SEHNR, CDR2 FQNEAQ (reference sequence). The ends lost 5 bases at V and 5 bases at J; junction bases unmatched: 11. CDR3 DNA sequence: TGTGCCAGCAGCGTTTACCGGGACAGTCAATATGGCTACACCTTC. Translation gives CASSVYRDSQYGYTF.

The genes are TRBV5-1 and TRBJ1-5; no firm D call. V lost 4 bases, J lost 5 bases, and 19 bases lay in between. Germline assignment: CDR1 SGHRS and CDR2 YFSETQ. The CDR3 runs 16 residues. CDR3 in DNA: TGCGCCAGCAGCCTGGGCGGTCCTCCGAGCCATCAGCCCCAGCATTTT. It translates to CASSLGGPPSHQPQHF.

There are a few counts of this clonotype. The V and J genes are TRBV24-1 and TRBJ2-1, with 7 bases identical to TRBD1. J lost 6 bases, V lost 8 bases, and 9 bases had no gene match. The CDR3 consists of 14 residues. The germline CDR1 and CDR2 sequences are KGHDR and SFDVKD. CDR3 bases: TGTGCCACCAACGGGGACAGCAATCGCAATGAGCAGTTCTTC. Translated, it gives CATNGDSNRNEQFF.

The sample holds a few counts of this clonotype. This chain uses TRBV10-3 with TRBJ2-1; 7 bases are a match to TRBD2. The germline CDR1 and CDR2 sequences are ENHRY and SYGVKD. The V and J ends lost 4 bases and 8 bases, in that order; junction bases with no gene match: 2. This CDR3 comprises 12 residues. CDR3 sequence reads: CAISVREHEQFF. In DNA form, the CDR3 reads TGTGCCATCAGTGTGCGGGAGCATGAGCAGTTCTTC.

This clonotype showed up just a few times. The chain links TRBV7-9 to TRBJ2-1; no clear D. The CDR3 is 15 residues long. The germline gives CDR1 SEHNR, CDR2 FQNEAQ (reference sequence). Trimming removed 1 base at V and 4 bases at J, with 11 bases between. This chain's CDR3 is CASSLVKGRYNEQFF. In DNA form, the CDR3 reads TGTGCCAGCAGCTTAGTGAAGGGTAGATACAATGAGCAGTTCTTC.

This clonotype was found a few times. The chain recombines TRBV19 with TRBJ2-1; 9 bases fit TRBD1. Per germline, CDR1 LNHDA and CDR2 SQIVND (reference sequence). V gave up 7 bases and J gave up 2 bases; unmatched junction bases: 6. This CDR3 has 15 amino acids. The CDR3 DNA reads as TGTGCCAGTACACGACAGGGGGGGACCTACAATGAGCAGTTCTTC. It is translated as CASTRQGGTYNEQFF. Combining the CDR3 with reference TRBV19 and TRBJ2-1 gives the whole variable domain DGGITQSPKYLFRKEGQNVTLSCEQNLNHDAMYWYRQDPGQGLRLIYYSQIVNDFQKGDIAEGYSVSREKKESFPLTVTSAQKNPTAFYLCASTRQGGTYNEQFFGPGTRLTVL.

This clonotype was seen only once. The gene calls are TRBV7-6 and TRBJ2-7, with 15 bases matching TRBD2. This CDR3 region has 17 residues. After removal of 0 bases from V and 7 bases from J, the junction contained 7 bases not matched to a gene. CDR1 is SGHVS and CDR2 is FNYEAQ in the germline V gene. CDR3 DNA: TGTGCCAGCAGCTTAGCCAGGACTAGCGGGAGGGCCAAGGAGCAGTACTTC. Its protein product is CASSLARTSGRAKEQYF. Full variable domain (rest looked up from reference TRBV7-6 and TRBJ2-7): GAGVSQSPRYKVTKRGQDVALRCDPISGHVSLYWYRQALGQGPEFLTYFNYEAQQDKSGLPNDRFSAERPEGSISTLTIQRTEQRDSAMYRCASSLARTSGRAKEQYFGPGTRLTVT.

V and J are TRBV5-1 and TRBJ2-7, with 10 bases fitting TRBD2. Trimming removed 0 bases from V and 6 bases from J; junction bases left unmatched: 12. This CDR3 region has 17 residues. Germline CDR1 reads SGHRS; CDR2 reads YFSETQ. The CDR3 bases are TGCGCCAGCAGCTTGGGGCCTAGCGGGAGCCCTCCGTCCGAGCAGTACTTC. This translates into CASSLGPSGSPPSEQYF.

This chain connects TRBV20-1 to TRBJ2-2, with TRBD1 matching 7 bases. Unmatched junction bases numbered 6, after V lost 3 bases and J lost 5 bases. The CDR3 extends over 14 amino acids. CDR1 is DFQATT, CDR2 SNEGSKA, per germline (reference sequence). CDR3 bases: TGCAGTGCTAGGGGAATCAGGGGGACCGGGGAGCTGTTTTTT. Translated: CSARGIRGTGELFF.

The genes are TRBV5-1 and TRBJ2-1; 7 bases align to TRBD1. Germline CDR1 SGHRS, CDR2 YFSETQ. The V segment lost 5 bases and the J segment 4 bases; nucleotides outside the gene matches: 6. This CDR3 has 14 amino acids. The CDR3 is CASSSQGIYNEQFF. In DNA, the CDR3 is TGCGCCAGCAGTTCACAGGGGATTTACAATGAGCAGTTCTTC.

Here the CDR3 DNA reads TGCAGCGTTGAAGACCGAGCGGACAGGAACTCTGGGGCCAACGTCCTGACTTTC. This translates into CSVEDRADRNSGANVLTF. V usage is TRBV29-1 and J usage is TRBJ2-6, with 7 nucleotides matching TRBD1. Germline CDR1 is SQVTM and CDR2 is ANQGSEA. The CDR3 is 18 residues long. V gave up 0 bases and J gave up 0 bases; unmatched junction bases: 8.

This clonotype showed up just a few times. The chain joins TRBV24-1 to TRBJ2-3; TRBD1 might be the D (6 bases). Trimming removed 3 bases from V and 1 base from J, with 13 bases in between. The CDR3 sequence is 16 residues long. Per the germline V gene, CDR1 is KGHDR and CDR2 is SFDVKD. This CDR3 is CATSDPHRDRTDTQYF. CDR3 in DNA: TGTGCCACCAGTGATCCCCACAGGGATCGCACAGATACGCAGTATTTT.

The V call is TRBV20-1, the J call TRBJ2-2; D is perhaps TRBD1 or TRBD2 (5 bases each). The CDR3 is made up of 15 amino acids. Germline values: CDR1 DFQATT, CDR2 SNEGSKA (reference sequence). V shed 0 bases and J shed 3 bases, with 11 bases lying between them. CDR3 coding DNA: TGCAGTGCTAGAGATCCTCGGGGCCACACCGGGGAGCTGTTTTTT. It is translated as CSARDPRGHTGELFF.

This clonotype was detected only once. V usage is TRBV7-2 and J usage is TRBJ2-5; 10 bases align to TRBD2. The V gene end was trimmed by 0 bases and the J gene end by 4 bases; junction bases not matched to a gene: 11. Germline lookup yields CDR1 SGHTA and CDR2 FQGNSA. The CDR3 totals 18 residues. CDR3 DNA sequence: TGTGCCAGCAGCTTAGCCCCCAGACTAGCGGGCCCTCTAGAGACCCAGTACTTC. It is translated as CASSLAPRLAGPLETQYF. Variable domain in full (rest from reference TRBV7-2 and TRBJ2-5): GAGVSQSPSNKVTEKGKDVELRCDPISGHTALYWYRQSLGQGLEFLIYFQGNSAPDKSGLPSDRFSAERTGGSVSTLTIQRTQQEDSAVYLCASSLAPRLAGPLETQYFGPGTRLLVL.

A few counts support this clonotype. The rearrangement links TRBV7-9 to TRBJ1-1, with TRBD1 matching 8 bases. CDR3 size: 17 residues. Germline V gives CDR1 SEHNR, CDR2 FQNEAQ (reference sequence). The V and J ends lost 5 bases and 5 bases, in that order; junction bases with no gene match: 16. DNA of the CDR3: TGTGCCAGCAGCCTCGGCCCCGGACAGGGCGTGAGGACTGAAGCTTTCTTT. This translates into CASSLGPGQGVRTEAFF. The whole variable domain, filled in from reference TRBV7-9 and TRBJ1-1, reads DTGVSQNPRHKITKRGQNVTFRCDPISEHNRLYWYRQTLGQGPEFLTYFQNEAQLEKSRLLSDRFSAERPKGSFSTLEIQRTEQGDSAMYLCASSLGPGQGVRTEAFFGQGTRLTVV.

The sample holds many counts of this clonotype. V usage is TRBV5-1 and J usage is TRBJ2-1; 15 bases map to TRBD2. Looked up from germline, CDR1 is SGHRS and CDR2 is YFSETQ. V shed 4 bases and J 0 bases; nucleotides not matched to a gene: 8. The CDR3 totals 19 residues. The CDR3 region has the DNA TGCGCCAGCAGCAAGGGACTAGCGGGAGGAACCATCTCCTACAATGAGCAGTTCTTC. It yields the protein CASSKGLAGGTISYNEQFF.

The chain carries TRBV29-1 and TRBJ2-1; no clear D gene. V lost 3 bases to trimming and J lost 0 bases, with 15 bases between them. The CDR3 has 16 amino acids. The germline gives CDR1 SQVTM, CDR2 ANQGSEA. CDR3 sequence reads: CSVESPVLVSYNEQFF. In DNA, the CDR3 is TGCAGCGTTGAGTCCCCGGTATTAGTCTCCTACAATGAGCAGTTCTTC.

The CDR3 coding sequence is TGTGCCATCAGTGAGTCGTGGGACTTCTCCTACGAGCAGTACTTC. Its translation: CAISESWDFSYEQYF. The chain links TRBV10-3 to TRBJ2-7; possible D gene TRBD2, 6 bases. Germline V gene data show CDR1 as ENHRY and CDR2 as SYGVKD. There are 15 residues in the CDR3. Trimming took 0 bases from V and 0 from J, leaving 9 bases between them.

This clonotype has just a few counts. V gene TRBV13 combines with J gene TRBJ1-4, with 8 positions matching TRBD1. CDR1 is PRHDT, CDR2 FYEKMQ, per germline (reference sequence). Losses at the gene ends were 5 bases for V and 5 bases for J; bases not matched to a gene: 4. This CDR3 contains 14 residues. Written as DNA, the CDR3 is TGTGCCAGCAGCCAACAGGGGGGAAATGAAAAACTGTTTTTT. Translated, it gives CASSQQGGNEKLFF. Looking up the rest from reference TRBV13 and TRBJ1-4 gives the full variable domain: AAGVIQSPRHLIKEKRETATLKCYPIPRHDTVYWYQQGPGQDPQFLISFYEKMQSDKGSIPDRFSAQQFSDYHSELNMSSLELGDSALYFCASSQQGGNEKLFFGSGTQLSVL.

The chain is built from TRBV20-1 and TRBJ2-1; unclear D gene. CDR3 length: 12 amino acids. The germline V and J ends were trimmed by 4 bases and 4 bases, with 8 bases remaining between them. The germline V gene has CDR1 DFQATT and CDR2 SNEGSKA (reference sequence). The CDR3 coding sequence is TGCAGTGCTAACTCCCCGTACAATGAGCAGTTCTTC. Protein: CSANSPYNEQFF.

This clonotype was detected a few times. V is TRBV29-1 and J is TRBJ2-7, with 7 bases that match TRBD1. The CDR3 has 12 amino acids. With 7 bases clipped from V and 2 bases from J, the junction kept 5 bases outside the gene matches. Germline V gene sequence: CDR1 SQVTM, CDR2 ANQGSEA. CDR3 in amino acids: CSDRGLTYEQYF. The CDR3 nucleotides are TGCAGCGACAGGGGATTGACCTACGAGCAGTACTTC.

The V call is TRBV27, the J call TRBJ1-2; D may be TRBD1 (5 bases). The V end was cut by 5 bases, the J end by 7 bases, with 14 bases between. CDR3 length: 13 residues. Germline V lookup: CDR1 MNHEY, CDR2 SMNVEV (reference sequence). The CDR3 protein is CASSGVGVPGYTF. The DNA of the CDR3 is TGTGCCAGCAGTGGGGTGGGGGTCCCTGGCTACACCTTC.

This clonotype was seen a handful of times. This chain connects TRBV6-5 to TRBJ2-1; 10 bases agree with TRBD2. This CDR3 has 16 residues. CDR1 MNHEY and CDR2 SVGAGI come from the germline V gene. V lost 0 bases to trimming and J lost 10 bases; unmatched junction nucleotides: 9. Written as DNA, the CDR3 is TGTGCCAGCAGTTACTCGAGACTAGCGGGCCTAAGCGAGCAGTTCTTC. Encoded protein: CASSYSRLAGLSEQFF.

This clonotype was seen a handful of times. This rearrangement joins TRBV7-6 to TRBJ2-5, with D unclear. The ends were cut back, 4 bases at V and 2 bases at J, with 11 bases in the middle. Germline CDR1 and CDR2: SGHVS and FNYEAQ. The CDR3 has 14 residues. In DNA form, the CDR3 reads TGTGCCAGCAGCTCCCTGCTGGGTCAAGAGACCCAGTACTTC. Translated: CASSSLLGQETQYF.

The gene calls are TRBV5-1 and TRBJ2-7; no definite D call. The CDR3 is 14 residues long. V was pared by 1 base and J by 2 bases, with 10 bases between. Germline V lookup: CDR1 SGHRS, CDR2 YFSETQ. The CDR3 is CASSLRRLTYEQYF. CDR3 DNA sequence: TGCGCCAGCAGCTTGAGGAGATTAACCTACGAGCAGTACTTC.

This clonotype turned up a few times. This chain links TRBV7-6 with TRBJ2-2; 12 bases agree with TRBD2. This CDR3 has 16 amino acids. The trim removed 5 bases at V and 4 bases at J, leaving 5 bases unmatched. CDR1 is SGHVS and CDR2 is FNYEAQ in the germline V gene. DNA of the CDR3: TGTGCCAGCAGCCGAGGACTAGCGGGACCCACCGGGGAGCTGTTTTTT. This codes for CASSRGLAGPTGELFF. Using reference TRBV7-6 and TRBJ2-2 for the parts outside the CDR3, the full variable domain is GAGVSQSPRYKVTKRGQDVALRCDPISGHVSLYWYRQALGQGPEFLTYFNYEAQQDKSGLPNDRFSAERPEGSISTLTIQRTEQRDSAMYRCASSRGLAGPTGELFFGEGSRLTVL.

CDR3 nucleotide sequence: TGTGCCAGCAGTTCCCCTTCCTTGAGCGGCTCCTCCTACGAGCAGTACTTC. Amino acids: CASSSPSLSGSSYEQYF. The chain links TRBV12-3 or TRBV12-4 to TRBJ2-7; maybe TRBD2 (5 bases). CDR3 length: 17 amino acids. V lost 4 bases, J lost 0 bases, and 19 bases lay in between.

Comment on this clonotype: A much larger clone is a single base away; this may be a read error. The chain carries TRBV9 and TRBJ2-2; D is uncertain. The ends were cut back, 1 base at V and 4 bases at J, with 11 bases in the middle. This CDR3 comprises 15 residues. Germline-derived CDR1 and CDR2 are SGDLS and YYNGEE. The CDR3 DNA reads TGTGCCAGCAGCGTATTTGCAGGAAGCACCGGGGAGCTGTTTTTT. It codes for CASSVFAGSTGELFF.

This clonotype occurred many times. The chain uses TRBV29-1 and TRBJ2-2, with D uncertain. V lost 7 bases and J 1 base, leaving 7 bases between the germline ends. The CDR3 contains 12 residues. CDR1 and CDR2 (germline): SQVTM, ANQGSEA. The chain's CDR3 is CSGLGNTGELFF. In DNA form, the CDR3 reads TGCAGCGGATTGGGGAACACCGGGGAGCTGTTTTTT.

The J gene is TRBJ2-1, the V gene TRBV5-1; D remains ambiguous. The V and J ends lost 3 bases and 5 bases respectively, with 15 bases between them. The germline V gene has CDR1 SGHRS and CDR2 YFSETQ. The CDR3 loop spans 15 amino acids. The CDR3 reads CASSSRWTSHNEQFF. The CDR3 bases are TGCGCCAGCAGCTCGCGCTGGACGTCACACAATGAGCAGTTCTTC.

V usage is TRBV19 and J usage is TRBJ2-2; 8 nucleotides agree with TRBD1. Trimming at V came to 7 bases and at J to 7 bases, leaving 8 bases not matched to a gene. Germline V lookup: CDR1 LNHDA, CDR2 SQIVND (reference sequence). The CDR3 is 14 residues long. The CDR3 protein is CASTPTGVNGELFF. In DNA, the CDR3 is TGTGCCAGTACCCCGACAGGGGTCAACGGGGAGCTGTTTTTT. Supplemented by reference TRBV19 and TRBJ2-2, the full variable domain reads DGGITQSPKYLFRKEGQNVTLSCEQNLNHDAMYWYRQDPGQGLRLIYYSQIVNDFQKGDIAEGYSVSREKKESFPLTVTSAQKNPTAFYLCASTPTGVNGELFFGEGSRLTVL.